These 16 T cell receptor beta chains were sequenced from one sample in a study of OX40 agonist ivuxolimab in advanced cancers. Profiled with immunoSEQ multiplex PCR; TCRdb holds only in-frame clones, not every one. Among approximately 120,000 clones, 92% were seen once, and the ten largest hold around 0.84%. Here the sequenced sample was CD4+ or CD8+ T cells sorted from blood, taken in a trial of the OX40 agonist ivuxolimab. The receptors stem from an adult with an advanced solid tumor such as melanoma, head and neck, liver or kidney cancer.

In DNA, the CDR3 is TGCAGCGTTGAACGGGGCCTGACAGGGTTAGACACTGAAGCTTTCTTT. Protein: CSVERGLTGLDTEAFF. The chain combines TRBV29-1 with TRBJ1-1, with 7 bases identical to TRBD1. CDR3 length: 16 residues. Germline assignment: CDR1 SQVTM and CDR2 ANQGSEA. Unmatched junction bases numbered 12, after V lost 2 bases and J lost 3 bases.

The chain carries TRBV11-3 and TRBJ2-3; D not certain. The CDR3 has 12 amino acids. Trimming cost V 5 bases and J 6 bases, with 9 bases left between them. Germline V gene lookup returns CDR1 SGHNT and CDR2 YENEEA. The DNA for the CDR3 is TGTGCCAGCAGCCAAGGAAGGGATACGCAGTATTTT. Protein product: CASSQGRDTQYF. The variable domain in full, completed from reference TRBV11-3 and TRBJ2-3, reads EAGVVQSPRYKIIEKKQPVAFWCNPISGHNTLYWYLQNLGQGPELLIRYENEEAVDDSQLPKDRFSAERLKGVDSTLKIQPAELGDSAVYLCASSQGRDTQYFGPGTRLTVL.

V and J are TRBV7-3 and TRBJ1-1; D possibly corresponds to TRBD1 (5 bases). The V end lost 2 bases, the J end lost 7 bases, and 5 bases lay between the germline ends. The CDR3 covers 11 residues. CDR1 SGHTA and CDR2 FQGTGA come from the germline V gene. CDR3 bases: TGTGCCAGCAGCTTAGGGGGTGAAGCTTTCTTT. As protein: CASSLGGEAFF.

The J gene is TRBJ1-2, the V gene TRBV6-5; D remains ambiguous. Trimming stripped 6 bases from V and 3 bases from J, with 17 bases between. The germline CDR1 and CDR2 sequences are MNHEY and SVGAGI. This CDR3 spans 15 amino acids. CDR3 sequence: CASSGARRGDYGYTF. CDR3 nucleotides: TGTGCCAGCAGCGGCGCCAGGCGCGGGGACTATGGCTACACCTTC.

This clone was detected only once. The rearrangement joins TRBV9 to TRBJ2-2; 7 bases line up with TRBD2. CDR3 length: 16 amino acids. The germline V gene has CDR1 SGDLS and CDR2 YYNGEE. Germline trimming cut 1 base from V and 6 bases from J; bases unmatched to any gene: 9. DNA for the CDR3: TGTGCCAGCAGCGTATGGGCTACCCGGGGGGCCGGGGAGCTGTTTTTT. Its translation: CASSVWATRGAGELFF.

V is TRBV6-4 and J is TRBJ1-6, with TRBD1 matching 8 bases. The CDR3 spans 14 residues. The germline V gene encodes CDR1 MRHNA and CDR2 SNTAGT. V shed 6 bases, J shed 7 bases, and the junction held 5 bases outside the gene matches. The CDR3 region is CASREQGGNSPLHF. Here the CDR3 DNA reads TGTGCCAGCAGGGAACAGGGGGGAAATTCACCCCTCCACTTT.

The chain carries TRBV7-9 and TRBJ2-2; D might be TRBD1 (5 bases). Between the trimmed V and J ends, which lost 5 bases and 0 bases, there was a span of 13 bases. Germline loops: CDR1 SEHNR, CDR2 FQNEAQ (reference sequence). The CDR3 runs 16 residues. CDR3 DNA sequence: TGTGCCAGCAGCCTGGGGCTTTCCGCGAACACCGGGGAGCTGTTTTTT. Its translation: CASSLGLSANTGELFF. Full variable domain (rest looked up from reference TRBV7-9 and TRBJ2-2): DTGVSQNPRHKITKRGQNVTFRCDPISEHNRLYWYRQTLGQGPEFLTYFQNEAQLEKSRLLSDRFSAERPKGSFSTLEIQRTEQGDSAMYLCASSLGLSANTGELFFGEGSRLTVL.

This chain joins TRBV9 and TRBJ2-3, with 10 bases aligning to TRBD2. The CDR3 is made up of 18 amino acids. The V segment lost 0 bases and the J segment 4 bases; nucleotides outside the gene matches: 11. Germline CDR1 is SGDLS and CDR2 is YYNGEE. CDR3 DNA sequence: TGTGCCAGCAGCGTAGACGGAGGACTAGCGGAACCCCCAGATACGCAGTATTTT. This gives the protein CASSVDGGLAEPPDTQYF.

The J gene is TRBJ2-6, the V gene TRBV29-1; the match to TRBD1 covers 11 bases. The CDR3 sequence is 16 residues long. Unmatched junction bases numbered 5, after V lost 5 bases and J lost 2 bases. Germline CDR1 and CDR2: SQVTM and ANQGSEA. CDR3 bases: TGCAGCGTTTCGGGACAGGGGGTCACTGGGGCCAACGTCCTGACTTTC. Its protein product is CSVSGQGVTGANVLTF.

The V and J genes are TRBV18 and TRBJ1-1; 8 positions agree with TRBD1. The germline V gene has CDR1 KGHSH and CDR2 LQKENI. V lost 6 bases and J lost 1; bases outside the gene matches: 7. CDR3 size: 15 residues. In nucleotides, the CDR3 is TGTGCCAGCTCTCCAAGGACAGGGACGAACACTGAAGCTTTCTTT. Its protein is CASSPRTGTNTEAFF.

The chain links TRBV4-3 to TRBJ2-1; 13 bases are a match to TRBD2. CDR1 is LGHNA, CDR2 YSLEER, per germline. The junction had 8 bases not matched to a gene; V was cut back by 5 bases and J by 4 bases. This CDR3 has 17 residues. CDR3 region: CASSAWTSGSSYNEQFF. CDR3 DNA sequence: TGCGCCAGCAGCGCCTGGACTAGCGGGAGTTCTTACAATGAGCAGTTCTTC.

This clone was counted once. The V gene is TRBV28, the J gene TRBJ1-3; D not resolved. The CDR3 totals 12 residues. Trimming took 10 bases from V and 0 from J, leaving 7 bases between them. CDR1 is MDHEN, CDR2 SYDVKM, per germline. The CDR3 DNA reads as TGTGCCACCGCGAGCTCTGGAAACACCATATATTTT. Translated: CATASSGNTIYF.

The CDR3 is CASSVPTGPRYEQYF. Here the CDR3 DNA reads TGTGCCAGCAGCGTCCCCACGGGACCCCGCTACGAGCAGTACTTC. The chain is built from TRBV7-2 and TRBJ2-5; D is possibly TRBD1 or TRBD2 (5 bases each). The DNA end is a closer match to TRBJ2-7, so the J assignment may be wrong. The germline CDR1 and CDR2 sequences are SGHTA and FQGNSA. The CDR3 runs 15 residues.

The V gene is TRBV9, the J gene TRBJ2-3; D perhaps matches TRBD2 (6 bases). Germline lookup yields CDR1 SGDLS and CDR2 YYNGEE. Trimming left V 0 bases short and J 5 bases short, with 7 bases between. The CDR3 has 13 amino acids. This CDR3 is CASSVDGGDTQYF. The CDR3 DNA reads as TGTGCCAGCAGCGTAGACGGGGGAGATACGCAGTATTTT.

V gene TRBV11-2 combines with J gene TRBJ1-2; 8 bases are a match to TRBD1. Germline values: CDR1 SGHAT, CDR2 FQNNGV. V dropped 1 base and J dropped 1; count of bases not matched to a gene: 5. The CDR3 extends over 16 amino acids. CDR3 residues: CASSLGRTGFNYGYTF. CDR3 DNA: TGTGCCAGCAGCTTAGGTCGGACAGGGTTTAACTATGGCTACACCTTC. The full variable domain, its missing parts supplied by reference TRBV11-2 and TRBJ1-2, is EAGVAQSPRYKIIEKRQSVAFWCNPISGHATLYWYQQILGQGPKLLIQFQNNGVVDDSQLPKDRFSAERLKGVDSTLKIQPAKLEDSAVYLCASSLGRTGFNYGYTFGSGTRLTVV.

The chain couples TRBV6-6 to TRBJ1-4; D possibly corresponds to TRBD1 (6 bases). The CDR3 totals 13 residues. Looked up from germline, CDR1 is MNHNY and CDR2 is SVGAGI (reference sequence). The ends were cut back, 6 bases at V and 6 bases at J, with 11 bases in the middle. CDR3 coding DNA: TGTGCCAGCAGGCTTAGGACAGATGAAAAACTGTTTTTT. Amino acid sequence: CASRLRTDEKLFF.